This T cell receptor beta chain comes out of a study of blood T cell repertoires in COVID-19. Overall study context: PBMCs, B-cell-depleted T cells, or T cells provided the cDNA or gDNA that made up the material.

V was trimmed by 6 bases and J by 0 bases, leaving 13 bases between them. The CDR3 totals 15 residues. From germline, CDR1 is SNHLY and CDR2 FYNNEI. Authors' data handling: Estimation of nucleated cell counts was performed using reference gene primer amplification. Only in-frame clones appear in the TCRdb table, and some are missing; sequencing was by immunoSEQ multiplex PCR. V and J calls plus clone size are reproduced from that table; the DNA served to infer D and trimming. The top ten clones hold around 7.5% of a sample with some 180,000 clones, 85% to 90% of them seen once. This clonotype was sampled from a woman aged 60-75 years with acute or convalescent COVID-19. The V and J genes are TRBV2 and TRBJ2-3, with TRBD2 as a possible D gene (6 bases). Sequenced material: peripheral blood. The CDR3 spells CASSILASSTDTQYF. The CDR3 coding sequence is TGTGCCAGCAGCATACTAGCCTCTAGCACAGATACGCAGTATTTT.